Below, one TCR beta chain is given with its context. These data come from a study of blood T cell repertoires in COVID-19. For the study at large: Acute and convalescent COVID-19 specimens originated in the United States, Italy and Spain. Sources were T cells, B-cell-depleted T cells, or PBMCs; the material itself was cDNA or gDNA.

Per the original methods: Scientists estimated how many nucleated cells there were by amplifying reference gene primers. Clones were read by immunoSEQ multiplex PCR, and TCRdb kept only the in-frame ones, dropping some. That table furnishes V, J and clone size, whereas the DNA furnished D and trimming. Here the sample spans 90,000 to 150,000 clones, around 77% being singletons. CDR1 is SGHTA, CDR2 FQGTGA, per germline. V lost 5 bases, J lost 0 bases, and 8 bases stayed unmatched. The CDR3 contains 16 residues. V and J are TRBV7-3 and TRBJ2-3, with TRBD1 matching 7 bases. What was sequenced was peripheral blood. The sequence came from a human donor in a cohort sampled during active COVID-19. Written as DNA, the CDR3 is TGTGCCAGCAGCGACTTAACAGGGGCTAGCACAGATACGCAGTATTTT. Its protein is CASSDLTGASTDTQYF.